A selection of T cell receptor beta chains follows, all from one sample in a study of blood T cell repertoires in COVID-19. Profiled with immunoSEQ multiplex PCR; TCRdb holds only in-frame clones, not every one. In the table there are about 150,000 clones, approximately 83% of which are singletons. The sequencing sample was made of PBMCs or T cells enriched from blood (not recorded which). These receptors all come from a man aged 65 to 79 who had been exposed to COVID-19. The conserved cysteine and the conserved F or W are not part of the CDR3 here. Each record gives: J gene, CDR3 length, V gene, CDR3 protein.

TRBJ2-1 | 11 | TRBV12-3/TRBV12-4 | ASTTSSYNEQF
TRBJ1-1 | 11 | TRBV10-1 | ASSEAENTEAF
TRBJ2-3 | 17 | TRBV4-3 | ASSQVYSGGAGGTDTQY
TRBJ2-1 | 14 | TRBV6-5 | ASSYSTTSGINEQF
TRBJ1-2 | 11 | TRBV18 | ASSQDRDIGHT
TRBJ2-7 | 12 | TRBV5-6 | ASSPGLINYEQY
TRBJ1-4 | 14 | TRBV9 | ASSAGREPLREKLF
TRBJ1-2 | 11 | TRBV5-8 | ASSPDSLRGYT
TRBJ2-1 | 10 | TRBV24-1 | ATGAANNEQF
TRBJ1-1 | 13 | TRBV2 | ASSVGPGQGNYKT
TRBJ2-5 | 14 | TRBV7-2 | ASSLPSGLAGETQY
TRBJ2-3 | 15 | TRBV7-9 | ASSSGDRVRASDTQY
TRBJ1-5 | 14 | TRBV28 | ASSHAGQGGNQPQH
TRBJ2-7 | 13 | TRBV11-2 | ASTPTSGRAHEQY
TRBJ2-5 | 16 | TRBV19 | ASTEGVNGLAGGETQY
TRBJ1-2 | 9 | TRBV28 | ASGTDYGYT
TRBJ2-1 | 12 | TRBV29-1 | SVENRQGRNEQF
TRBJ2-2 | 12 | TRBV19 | ASTSALNTGELF
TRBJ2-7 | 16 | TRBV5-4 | ASSLGASGSFGPYEQY
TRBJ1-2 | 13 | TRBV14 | ASSQIVGQRNGYT
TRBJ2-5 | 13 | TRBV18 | ASSPRQGQPETQY
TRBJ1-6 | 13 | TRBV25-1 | ASSELAGHNSPLH
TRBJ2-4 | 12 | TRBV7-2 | ASSLGTSGNIQY
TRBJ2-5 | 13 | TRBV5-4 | ASSFSGGPQETQY
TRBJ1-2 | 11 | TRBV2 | ASNAGGLHGYT
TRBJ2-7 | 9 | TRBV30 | AWSNLYEQY
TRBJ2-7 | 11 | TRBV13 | ASSLGRSYEQY
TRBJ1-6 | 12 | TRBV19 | ASTGWTDNSPLH
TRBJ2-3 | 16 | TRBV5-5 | ASSLWVTGGSSTDTQY